The 12 T cell receptor beta chains below come from one sample, sequenced in a study of shared clonotypes between healthy human individuals. Clones were sequenced by immunoSEQ multiplex PCR, and TCRdb holds only the in-frame ones, with some missing. Of about 480,000 clones in the sample, approximately 79% were seen once. Material for sequencing was PBMCs. Receptors originate from a woman aged 35 to 49 in good health. Some clones in this sample may be carry-over from other donors' samples.

The chain carries TRBV5-1 and TRBJ2-3; 11 bases are shared with TRBD2. This CDR3 region has 16 residues. Germline CDR1 and CDR2: SGHRS and YFSETQ. J lost 5 bases, V lost 0 bases, and 5 bases had no gene match. The DNA for the CDR3 is TGCGCCAGCAGCTTGGCTGTAGCGGGAGGGGGAGATACGCAGTATTTT. Protein product: CASSLAVAGGGDTQYF. Using reference TRBV5-1 and TRBJ2-3 for the parts outside the CDR3, the full variable domain is KAGVTQTPRYLIKTRGQQVTLSCSPISGHRSVSWYQQTPGQGLQFLFEYFSETQRNKGNFPGRFSGRQFSNSRSEMNVSTLELGDSALYLCASSLAVAGGGDTQYFGPGTRLTVL.

The rearrangement uses TRBV6-5 and TRBJ1-1, with 11 positions matching TRBD1. J gave up 10 bases and V 5 bases, and 6 bases lay outside the gene matches. The germline V gene encodes CDR1 MNHEY and CDR2 SVGAGI. There are 13 residues in the CDR3. CDR3 amino acids: CASSTDRGHVAFF. The DNA of the CDR3 is TGTGCCAGCAGTACGGACAGGGGGCATGTAGCTTTCTTT.

The chain is built from TRBV11-2 and TRBJ2-2, with TRBD2 matching over 10 bases. CDR3 size: 16 residues. V shed 0 bases, J shed 2 bases, and the junction held 0 bases outside the gene matches. The germline gives CDR1 SGHAT, CDR2 FQNNGV. The CDR3 spells CASSLELAGNTGELFF. The CDR3, as DNA: TGTGCCAGCAGCTTAGAACTAGCGGGAAACACCGGGGAGCTGTTTTTT.

The chain recombines TRBV6-5 with TRBJ2-3; either TRBD1 or TRBD2 may supply D (5 bases each). The V and J ends lost 5 bases and 3 bases respectively, with 15 bases between them. Germline CDR1 is MNHEY and CDR2 is SVGAGI. The CDR3 is 15 residues long. The CDR3, as DNA: TGTGCCAGCAGTCCCGGCTCCTGGGGGACAGATACGCAGTATTTT. Encoded protein: CASSPGSWGTDTQYF.

This clone was detected only a few times. The V and J genes are TRBV7-3 and TRBJ2-2; 15 bases line up with TRBD2. The CDR3 extends over 18 amino acids. Per the germline V gene, CDR1 is SGHTA and CDR2 is FQGTGA. V shed 5 bases, J shed 6 bases, and the junction held 10 bases outside the gene matches. CDR3 sequence reads: CASSPRTSGRAGPGELFF. The CDR3 DNA reads as TGTGCCAGCAGCCCCCGGACTAGCGGGAGGGCCGGTCCCGGGGAGCTGTTTTTT. The entire variable domain, with the rest obtained from reference TRBV7-3 and TRBJ2-2, is as follows: GAGVSQTPSNKVTEKGKYVELRCDPISGHTALYWYRQSLGQGPEFLIYFQGTGAADDSGLPNDRFFAVRPEGSVSTLKIQRTERGDSAVYLCASSPRTSGRAGPGELFFGEGSRLTVL.

The V call is TRBV7-3, the J call TRBJ2-7; no definite D call. The CDR3 is made up of 16 amino acids. Trimming removed 5 bases at V and 5 bases at J, with 22 bases between. Germline CDR1 SGHTA, CDR2 FQGTGA. The CDR3, as DNA: TGTGCCAGCAGCCACGGCCCGGGTGGAGCCGGCAACGAGCAGTACTTC. Translation: CASSHGPGGAGNEQYF.

The chain recombines TRBV10-2 with TRBJ2-7; 8 bases map to TRBD1. This CDR3 has 11 amino acids. V lost 7 bases, J lost 6 bases, and 2 bases stayed unmatched. Germline V lookup: CDR1 WSHSY, CDR2 SAAADI. In DNA, the CDR3 is TGCGCCAGCACAACAGGGGGCGAGCAGTACTTC. The encoded protein is CASTTGGEQYF.

The genes are TRBV9 and TRBJ2-1; D gene ambiguous. V was clipped by 3 bases and J by 8 bases, with 15 bases between them. Per the germline V gene, CDR1 is SGDLS and CDR2 is YYNGEE. This CDR3 is built from 14 residues. The CDR3 loop is CASSAQWQYDEQFF. CDR3 nucleotide sequence: TGTGCCAGCAGCGCCCAATGGCAGTACGATGAGCAGTTCTTC.

A word on this clone: Other DNA sequences of this sample code for an identical CDR3. The chain employs TRBV7-3 and TRBJ2-2, with D hard to call. Germline V gene data show CDR1 as SGHTA and CDR2 as FQGTGA. The ends were cut back, 1 base at V and 5 bases at J, with 2 bases in the middle. CDR3 length: 12 residues. The CDR3, as DNA: TGTGCCAGCAGCTTAAGTACCGGGGAGCTGTTTTTT. Its protein is CASSLSTGELFF.

The rearrangement links TRBV10-3 to TRBJ2-3; D is uncertain. This CDR3 is built from 15 residues. From germline, CDR1 is ENHRY and CDR2 SYGVKD. Deletions cut 7 bases from V and 0 bases from J, with 14 bases between. Here the CDR3 DNA reads TGTGCCATCATGAGCAGGACCCCTAGCACAGATACGCAGTATTTT. This gives the protein CAIMSRTPSTDTQYF.

The chain employs TRBV6-6 and TRBJ2-1; 9 nucleotides agree with TRBD2. The CDR3 loop spans 13 amino acids. Germline V gene lookup returns CDR1 MNHNY and CDR2 SVGAGI (reference sequence). Trimming cost V 7 bases and J 8 bases; bases outside gene matches: 6. CDR3 sequence (DNA): TGTGCCAGCACCTTAGCGGGAGTTGATGAGCAGTTCTTC. Amino acids: CASTLAGVDEQFF.

The V gene is TRBV7-3, the J gene TRBJ2-3, with TRBD2 matching over 8 bases. The CDR3 has 13 amino acids. V was clipped by 5 bases and J by 6 bases; unmatched bases: 4. Germline V lookup: CDR1 SGHTA, CDR2 FQGTGA. The CDR3 is CASSPGGADTQYF. The DNA of the CDR3 is TGTGCCAGCAGCCCGGGAGGGGCGGATACGCAGTATTTT.